The present TCR beta chain was sequenced within a study of shared clonotypes between healthy human individuals. Germline trimming cut 5 bases from V and 0 bases from J; bases unmatched to any gene: 2. This CDR3 has 13 residues. In germline, CDR1 is SQVTM, CDR2 ANQGSEA. CD45RO negativity and positive selection for CCR7 defined naive CD8 cells, a population that excluded terminally differentiated effector memory CD45RA+ cells. Sequencing was performed with immunoSEQ multiplex PCR; in TCRdb, only in-frame clones are kept and a portion is missing. This repertoire shows hundreds of thousands of clones, around 96% found once; its top ten account for roughly 0.1%.

Sequencing used naive CD8+ T cells sorted from blood. The V gene is TRBV29-1, the J gene TRBJ2-3, with TRBD1 matching 7 bases. The receptor was isolated from a woman aged 25 to 39 in good health. CDR3 sequence reads: CSVTGASTDTQYF. CDR3 in DNA: TGCAGCGTTACAGGGGCCAGCACAGATACGCAGTATTTT.